Below are 2 T cell receptor beta chains sequenced from a single sample in a study of shared clonotypes between healthy human individuals. TCRdb's table, derived via immunoSEQ multiplex PCR, lists solely in-frame clones and lacks some. This table holds about 2.3 million clones, around 92% found once. Input material: naive CD4+ T cells from PBMCs. The subset denotes: CD45RA+ positively selected. The receptor source for this set is a man between 18 and 29 years old in good health. Some clones in this sample may be carry-over from other donors' samples.

The CDR3: CASKGLAVVTDTQYF. The CDR3 bases are TGTGCCAGCAAAGGACTAGCGGTCGTCACAGATACGCAGTATTTT. The J gene is TRBJ2-3, the V gene TRBV2; 10 nucleotides agree with TRBD2. The germline gives CDR1 SNHLY, CDR2 FYNNEI. The ends lost 7 bases at V and 2 bases at J; junction bases unmatched: 6. CDR3 length: 15 amino acids.

The chain recombines TRBV6-6 with TRBJ2-7; 9 positions match TRBD1. Germline CDR1 MNHNY, CDR2 SVGAGI (reference sequence). The CDR3 has 13 amino acids. Losses at the gene ends were 2 bases for V and 10 bases for J; bases not matched to a gene: 6. The CDR3 DNA reads TGTGCCAGCAGTTACCGGACAGGGGACCCCCAGTACTTC. It translates to CASSYRTGDPQYF.